A selection of T cell receptor beta chains follows, all from one sample in a study of shared clonotypes between healthy human individuals. Profiling relied on immunoSEQ multiplex PCR, and the TCRdb table lists in-frame clones only, not all of them. The sample includes around 1,000,000 clones, approximately 80% seen only once; the top ten take 0.89%. The sequenced sample consisted of memory CD4+ T cells from PBMCs. The source is a man between 18 and 29 years old in good health. Some clones in this sample may be carry-over from other donors' samples. CDR3s include the opening cysteine and the closing phenylalanine or tryptophan. A D gene is named only where the DNA matches it firmly. Some rows mark clone size as missing; the rest say once, few, many or name a class of expanded clone.

J gene,D gene,V gene,clone size,CDR3 length,CDR3 DNA,CDR3 protein
TRBJ2-7,NA,TRBV5-1,NA,14,TGCGCCAGCAGCCGGGCTGGCCAATGGGACGAGCAGTACTTC,CASSRAGQWDEQYF
TRBJ1-4,NA,TRBV5-4,NA,12,TGTGCCAGCAGCTCGTACCCGGAAAAACTGTTTTTT,CASSSYPEKLFF
TRBJ2-2,NA,TRBV15,NA,19,TGTGCCACCAGCAGAGAGGGCCGAGTAGCGGAGGATTACACCGGGGAGCTGTTTTTT,CATSREGRVAEDYTGELFF
TRBJ1-4,NA,TRBV25-1,few,16,TGTGCCACCAGTGGCGGCAGGGCGAGGGTTAATGAAAAACTGTTTTTT,CATSGGRARVNEKLFF
TRBJ1-3,NA,TRBV5-4,NA,13,TGTGCCAGCAGCCTTCCCCCTGGAAACACCATATATTTT,CASSLPPGNTIYF
TRBJ2-3,NA,TRBV14,few,14,TGTGCCAGCAGCCTGGGGGTGAGCACAGATACGCAGTATTTT,CASSLGVSTDTQYF
TRBJ1-2,NA,TRBV29-1,NA,10,TGCAGCGTTGTTGCGGATGGCTACACCTTC,CSVVADGYTF
TRBJ1-3,NA,TRBV28,NA,15,TGTGCCAGCAGTTTTGGGGGCCTCTCTGGAAACACCATATATTTT,CASSFGGLSGNTIYF
TRBJ1-2,TRBD1,TRBV6-5,few,15,TGTGCCAGCCAAGACAGGGGTTCAACTAACTATGGCTACACCTTC,CASQDRGSTNYGYTF
TRBJ2-1,TRBD2,TRBV14,NA,16,TGTGCCAGCAGTCCGACTAGCGGGAGGGCCTTCAATGAGCAGTTCTTC,CASSPTSGRAFNEQFF
TRBJ2-7,TRBD1,TRBV27,NA,14,TGTGCCAGCAGTTTCGACAGGGGGCAGTTCGAGCAGTACTTC,CASSFDRGQFEQYF
TRBJ2-1,NA,TRBV30,NA,11,TGTGCCTGGAGTGGTAGGAATGAGCAGTTCTTC,CAWSGRNEQFF
TRBJ2-3,NA,TRBV5-5,NA,15,TGTGCCAGCAGCTTGAGGCTAGCAGAGACAGATACGCAGTATTTT,CASSLRLAETDTQYF
TRBJ1-5,NA,TRBV7-2,few,15,TGTGCCAGCAGTCCCGTGAGAGGGGACCATCAGCCCCAGCATTTT,CASSPVRGDHQPQHF
TRBJ1-4,NA,TRBV28,NA,14,TGTGCCAGCAGCCCCCCTTGGATCAATGAAAAACTGTTTTTT,CASSPPWINEKLFF
TRBJ2-2,NA,TRBV4-2,NA,17,TGTGCCAGCAGCCGCGAACTTGGGGGGACCTACACCGGGGAGCTGTTTTTT,CASSRELGGTYTGELFF
TRBJ2-7,TRBD1,TRBV11-2,NA,16,TGTGCCAGCAGCTTAGTCTTCTCGCACAGGGGCTACGAGCAGTACTTC,CASSLVFSHRGYEQYF
TRBJ2-1,NA,TRBV7-3,NA,13,TGTGCCAGCAGCTTAGCGCAATACAATGAGCAGTTCTTC,CASSLAQYNEQFF
TRBJ2-5,TRBD1,TRBV28,NA,16,TGTGCCAGCAGTCGGACAGGGGGCCTACCGTCAGAGACCCAGTACTTC,CASSRTGGLPSETQYF
TRBJ1-2,NA,TRBV19,NA,15,TGTGCCAGTAGTATGTCGCACAGGGATTCCTATGGCTACACCTTC,CASSMSHRDSYGYTF
TRBJ2-3,TRBD1,TRBV29-1,NA,13,TGCAGCGCCTTGGACAGGGGGGTAGATACGCAGTATTTT,CSALDRGVDTQYF
TRBJ2-7,TRBD1,TRBV5-1,NA,14,TGCGCCAGCAGCCGATTGACAGGGGGCTACGAGCAGTACTTC,CASSRLTGGYEQYF
TRBJ1-1,TRBD1,TRBV5-8,NA,16,TGTGCCAGCAGCTTAGGGACAGGGCATGGAGACACTGAAGCTTTCTTT,CASSLGTGHGDTEAFF
TRBJ2-5,NA,TRBV29-1,NA,12,TGCAGCGTTGTCCCCGCGTTAGAGACCCAGTACTTC,CSVVPALETQYF
TRBJ2-5,TRBD2,TRBV5-4,few,16,TGTGCCAGCAGTTCAGGGACTAGCAGGAACCAAGAGACCCAGTACTTC,CASSSGTSRNQETQYF
TRBJ1-5,TRBD1,TRBV9,NA,15,TGTGCCAGCAGCGCCGAAGGGACAGGTTCGGGGCCCCAGCATTTT,CASSAEGTGSGPQHF
TRBJ2-1,TRBD2,TRBV11-1,NA,16,TGTGCCAGCAGCGTCACGGGACTAGCGGCCTACAATGAGCAGTTCTTC,CASSVTGLAAYNEQFF
TRBJ1-1,NA,TRBV5-4,many,14,TGTGCCAGCAGCTTCCGCGCTGGACGATCCGAAGCTTTCTTT,CASSFRAGRSEAFF
TRBJ2-3,NA,TRBV27,NA,16,TGTGCCAGCAGTCGAGACATCCCCGTGGTGACAGATACGCAGTATTTT,CASSRDIPVVTDTQYF
TRBJ2-1,TRBD2,TRBV18,NA,15,TGTGCCAGCTCAGCGGGACTAGCGGGAGACTTTGAGCAGTTCTTC,CASSAGLAGDFEQFF
TRBJ1-2,NA,TRBV30,NA,15,TGTGCCTGGATTCCCCTCGGCCTCGAAGGCTATGGCTACACCTTC,CAWIPLGLEGYGYTF
TRBJ2-7,TRBD1,TRBV28,NA,15,TGTGCCAGCACCTCCAGGACAGGGTCGGCCTACGAGCAGTACTTC,CASTSRTGSAYEQYF
TRBJ2-5,TRBD1,TRBV6-1,NA,16,TGTGCCAGCAGTGTCGGGACAGGGGAAACCTGGGCGACCCAGTACTTC,CASSVGTGETWATQYF